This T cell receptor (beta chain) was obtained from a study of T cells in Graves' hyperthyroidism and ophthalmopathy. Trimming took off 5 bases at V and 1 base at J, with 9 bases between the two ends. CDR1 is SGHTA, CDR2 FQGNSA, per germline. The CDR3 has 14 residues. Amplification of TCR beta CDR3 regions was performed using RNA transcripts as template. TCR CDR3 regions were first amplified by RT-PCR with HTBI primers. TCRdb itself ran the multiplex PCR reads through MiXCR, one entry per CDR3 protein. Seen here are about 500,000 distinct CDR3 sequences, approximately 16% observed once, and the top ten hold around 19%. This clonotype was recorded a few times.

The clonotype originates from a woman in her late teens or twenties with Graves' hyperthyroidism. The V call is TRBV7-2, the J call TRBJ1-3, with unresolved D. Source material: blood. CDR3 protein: CASSAGLSGNTIYF. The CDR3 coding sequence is TGTGCCAGCAGCGCGGGTTTGTCTGGAAACACCATATATTTT.